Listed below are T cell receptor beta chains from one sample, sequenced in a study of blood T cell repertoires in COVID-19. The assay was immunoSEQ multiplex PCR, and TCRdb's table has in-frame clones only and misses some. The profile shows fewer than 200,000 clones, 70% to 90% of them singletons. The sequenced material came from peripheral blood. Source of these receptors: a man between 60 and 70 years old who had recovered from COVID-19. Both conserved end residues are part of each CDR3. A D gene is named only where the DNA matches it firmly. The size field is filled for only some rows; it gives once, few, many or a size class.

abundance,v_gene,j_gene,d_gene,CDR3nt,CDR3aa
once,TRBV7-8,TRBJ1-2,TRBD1,TGTGCCAGCAGCTTAGTCGACCTGGGACAGGGAGTTGAGAATGGCTACACCTTC,CASSLVDLGQGVENGYTF
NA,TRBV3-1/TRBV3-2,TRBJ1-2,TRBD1,TGTGCCAGCAGCCAACAACAGGGGGCCGATATCGGCTACACCTTC,CASSQQQGADIGYTF
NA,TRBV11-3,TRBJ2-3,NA,TGTGCCAGCAGCCCAGGGGTGCCAGATACGCAGTATTTT,CASSPGVPDTQYF
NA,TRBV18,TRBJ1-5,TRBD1,TGTGCCAGCTCACCGGGACAGAATCAGCCCCAGCATTTT,CASSPGQNQPQHF
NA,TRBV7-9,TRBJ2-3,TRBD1,TGTGCCAGCAACCCCAGGGGGTCTGGCACAGATACGCAGTATTTT,CASNPRGSGTDTQYF
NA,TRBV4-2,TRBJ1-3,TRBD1,TGTGCCAGCAGCCAAGCGGACAGGGGGGACACCATATATTTT,CASSQADRGDTIYF
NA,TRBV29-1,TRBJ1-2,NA,TGCAGCGTTGAAGGACAGCCTGGACGCTATGGCTACACCTTC,CSVEGQPGRYGYTF
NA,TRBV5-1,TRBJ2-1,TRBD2,TGCGCCAGCAGCCCATTTCAGAGCGGGGATTACAATGAGCAGTTCTTC,CASSPFQSGDYNEQFF
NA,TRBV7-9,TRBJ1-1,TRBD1,TGTGCCAGCAGCTTAAAGGCGACAGGGCGAACTGAAGCTTTCTTT,CASSLKATGRTEAFF
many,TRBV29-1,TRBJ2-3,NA,TGCAGCGTACTAACGGGCACAGATACGCAGTATTTT,CSVLTGTDTQYF
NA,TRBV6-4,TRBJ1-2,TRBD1,TGTGCCAGCAGTGCCCAGGCCGACAGGGACCTCTATGGCTACACCTTC,CASSAQADRDLYGYTF
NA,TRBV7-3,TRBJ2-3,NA,TGTGCCAGCAACCCGGGTAGGCCCACAGATACGCAGTATTTT,CASNPGRPTDTQYF
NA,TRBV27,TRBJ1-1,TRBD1,TGTGCCAGCAGTTTCTTCGGACAGGTCGGCACTGAAGCTTTCTTT,CASSFFGQVGTEAFF
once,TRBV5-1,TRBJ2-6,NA,TGCGCCAGCAGCTTAGGAGGTACTGGGGCCAACGTCCTGACTTTC,CASSLGGTGANVLTF
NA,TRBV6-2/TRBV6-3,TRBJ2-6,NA,TGTGCCAGCAGTTACGGAGGGACAGCGATAGCTGGGGCCAACGTCCTGACTTTC,CASSYGGTAIAGANVLTF
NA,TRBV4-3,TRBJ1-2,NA,TGCGCCAGCAGCCAAGAAGCGATGGGACTCCACTATGGCTACACCTTC,CASSQEAMGLHYGYTF